This T cell receptor beta chain is drawn from a study of T cells after yellow fever vaccination. Study-level findings and limits: Clonotypes shared by both compartments, CD4 and CD8, made up a small share. Post-booster repertoires contained most primary-vaccination clones again (96% CD4, around 88% CD8).

Conversion of TCR transcripts into cDNA relied on 5'RACE template switching, which added a universal primer site and UMIs. MiXCR, applied by TCRdb to the 5' RACE reads, yields one record per CDR3 protein. The data hold around 88,000 distinct CDR3 sequences, with about 14% observed a single time. Per germline, CDR1 MNHNS and CDR2 SASEGT. Trimming cost V 5 bases and J 0 bases, with 14 bases left between them. This CDR3 is 15 amino acids long. This receptor was obtained from a man aged 18 to 29 who received the YFV17D yellow fever vaccine. The specimen comprised CD8+ T cells not binding an NS4B(214-222) dextramer, sorted from PBMCs, sampled less than 25 days after the first yellow fever vaccination. The V and J genes are TRBV6-1 and TRBJ2-7, with D tentatively TRBD2 (6 bases). CDR3 nucleotide sequence: TGTGCCAGCAGTAGTAGCGCCGGGAGCTCCTACGAGCAGTACGTC. Encoded protein: CASSSSAGSSYEQYV.